The T cell receptor (beta chain) under discussion was sequenced for a study of identical twins (TCRdb year 2016). In terms of the full investigation: To test whether fetal clonotypes persist, this study deep-sequenced TCR alpha and beta repertoires from monozygotic twins, from unrelated adults of various ages, and from cord blood. Replicate twin experiments were performed at different times using different library preparation protocols to rule out contamination.

About this clonotype: Its cognate antigen has yet to be identified. Base qualities are not provided; no much larger clone lies one nucleotide away.

Only healthy Caucasian donors were included. Three pairs of female monozygotic twins, all aged about 18 to 30 years, were included in the twin cohort. CD4+ and CD8+ T cell populations were isolated with positive isolation kits from Invitrogen. Sequences SGHTS (CDR1) and YDEGEE (CDR2) are obtained from the germline V gene. V sheds 9 bases and J sheds 6 bases, leaving 16 bases between their ends. Reading from cysteine to phenylalanine, the CDR3 counts 13 amino acids. CDR3 DNA only is kept here, 39 bases in frame from base 1. Receptors were amplified or captured by 5' RACE. The instrument given in TCRdb is Illumina HiSeq 2000. A universal primer binding site was added through template switching, and the final cDNA carried a unique molecular identifier so that TCR cDNA molecules could be counted accurately. Specific primers in the conserved constant-segment region were used to synthesize first-strand cDNA for TCR alpha and beta chains. Each cDNA library was double barcoded, with a SMART-Mk sample barcode plus Illumina barcodes, to control for contamination. Two successive PCR steps introduced TruSeq adapter sequences along with Illumina sample barcodes. Sequencing of the TCR alpha and beta cDNA libraries was done on the Illumina HiSeq platform using custom primers. On the authors' methods: Unique molecular identifiers were extracted from raw reads with MiGEC, and CDR3 positions were determined with MiXCR. Recombination models were inferred per individual with the repgenHMM and IGoR tools using an EM algorithm. The tcR package in R was used for shared clonotype analysis, with sharing normalized by the product of cloneset sizes. Out-of-frame nonproductive sequences were analyzed to study raw recombination free of thymic and clonal selection effects. Using fastp at Q25 and MiXCR, TCRdb reprocessed the public reads and kept productive beta chains. Each entry merges the rows of one CDR3 protein and shows their most common DNA and genes. The V and J calls come from TCRdb's annotation, not from the publication. The sample records approximately 470,000 distinct CDR3 sequences, 13% to 15% of which are singletons. The ten biggest clones cover more than 0.5% of the sample.

What the work shows at the level of the full study, not this receptor alone: In monozygotic twins, recombination models systematically underestimated out-of-frame TCR alpha sharing, but the models matched the sharing seen between unrelated individuals. Fewer insertions were carried by abundant cord blood beta clonotypes, a similar but weaker trend appeared in young adult naive repertoires, and no such trend appeared in memory repertoires. Zero-insertion analyses could be partly confounded by invariant T cells such as MAIT and iNKT, though diverse VJ usage argued against such confounding for most clonotypes. Because the same donors could not be followed over many years, the conclusions depended on cross-sectional statistical analysis. Excess twin sharing in beta out-of-frame sequences was weaker because fewer shared sequences lowered the signal-to-noise ratio. Compared with coincidental sharing between unrelated individuals, an excess of low generation-probability sequences was observed among out-of-frame TCR alpha sequences shared between twins.

These records were also assigned to another study, of yellow fever vaccine responses in identical twins. The second paper states: The T cell response to vaccination in identical twins was reported by the authors to appear partly convergent and partly personalized. The study precisely tracked vaccine-responding T cell clones in identical twins.

This chain joins TRBV5-8 to TRBJ2-1; the D gene is perhaps TRBD1 or TRBD2, each of them matching over 5 bases. Source material: CD4+ T cells sorted from blood. This receptor was obtained from a woman aged 18-29 years in good health. The CDR3 loop reads CAMGPLSLNEQFF. The DNA is TGTGCCATGGGACCTCTGTCCCTCAATGAGCAGTTCTTC. Full variable domain (CDR3 extended with the reference TRBV5-8 and TRBJ2-1 proteins): EAGVTQSPTHLIKTRGQQATLRCSPISGHTSVYWYQQALGLGLQFLLWYDEGEERNRGNFPPRFSGRQFPNYSSELNVNALELEDSALYLCAMGPLSLNEQFFGPGTRLTVL.